The source of this T cell receptor (beta chain) is a study of T cell repertoires in ileal Crohn's disease. Study findings and constraints: Every patient over 26.8% clonality showed endoscopic recurrence.

Only in-frame clones appear in the TCRdb table, and some are missing; sequencing was by immunoSEQ multiplex PCR. The sample holds tens of thousands of clones, roughly 77% seen once. This clone was observed a few times. The antigen is undetermined. Sequencing was performed on ileal tissue. The sequence was collected from an adult with Crohn's disease.

The CDR3 DNA sequence: TGTGCCAGCAGTGAAGCCAGGCCCCTCTACACCTTC. It encodes CASSEARPLYTF. The chain joins TRBV6-1 to TRBJ1-2; D is undetermined. This CDR3 comprises 12 residues. The V and J ends lost 0 bases and 10 bases respectively, with 9 bases between them. Germline CDR1 and CDR2: MNHNS and SASEGT.